This T cell receptor beta chain was documented in a study of early T cells in non-severe SARS-CoV-2 infection. This clonotype was observed at least ten times. Individually, cDNA molecules had unique molecular identifiers attached to them. TCRdb analysed the 5' RACE reads with MiXCR anew, one entry per CDR3 protein. The repertoire holds 70,000 to 90,000 distinct CDR3 sequences, with approximately 11% as singletons. V dropped 7 bases and J dropped 2 bases, with 6 bases sitting between them. This CDR3 region has 13 residues. CDR1 MNHEY and CDR2 SVGEGT come from the germline V gene. The sequence came from an adult who was a healthcare worker with PCR-confirmed SARS-CoV-2 infection or an uninfected control (not recorded which). V and J are TRBV6-2 or TRBV6-3 and TRBJ1-6; D gene uncertain. The sequenced material came from whole blood. The CDR3, as DNA: TGTGCCAGCAACGACCCCTATAATTCACCCCTCCACTTT. Translating gives CASNDPYNSPLHF.